The 17 T cell receptor beta chains below all came from one sample that was sequenced in a study of OX40 agonist ivuxolimab in advanced cancers. The data were produced by immunoSEQ multiplex PCR, yet TCRdb's version contains in-frame clones alone and is incomplete. Of 25,000 to 35,000 clones listed, about 80% are singletons. The material was CD4+ or CD8+ T cells sorted from blood, obtained in a trial of the OX40 agonist ivuxolimab. These receptors all stem from an adult with an advanced solid tumor such as melanoma, head and neck, liver or kidney cancer.

The chain links TRBV13 to TRBJ2-7; D might be TRBD1 (6 bases). V was cut by 5 bases and J by 0 bases, with 14 bases left in between. The CDR3 totals 15 residues. Germline CDR1 and CDR2: PRHDT and FYEKMQ (reference sequence). In DNA form, the CDR3 reads TGTGCCAGCAGCCAAGTTGGACAGAGCTCCTACGAGCAGTACTTC. This codes for CASSQVGQSSYEQYF.

The V call is TRBV2, the J call TRBJ1-2; possibly TRBD1 for D (6 bases). The germline V and J ends were trimmed by 0 bases and 7 bases, with 9 bases remaining between them. CDR3 length: 13 residues. Germline V gene data show CDR1 as SNHLY and CDR2 as FYNNEI. CDR3 in DNA: TGTGCCAGCAGTGAAGCACAGGGAGCTGGCTACACCTTC. It translates to CASSEAQGAGYTF.

The table lists this clone with a count of one. The chain combines TRBV14 with TRBJ1-1; D not resolved. This CDR3 is 13 amino acids long. V lost 0 bases and J 5 bases, leaving 7 bases between the germline ends. Germline V CDR1 and CDR2: SGHDN, FVKESK. Here the CDR3 reads CASSQDIGTEAFF. CDR3 bases: TGTGCCAGCAGCCAAGATATAGGGACTGAAGCTTTCTTT.

In its sample, this clone was seen once. V usage is TRBV28 and J usage is TRBJ1-5; TRBD1 matches 7 bases. Germline values: CDR1 MDHEN, CDR2 SYDVKM. This CDR3 has 15 amino acids. The V gene end was trimmed by 7 bases and the J gene end by 0 bases; junction bases not matched to a gene: 6. CDR3 nucleotides: TGTGCCAGCACAAACAGGGGATATAGCAATCAGCCCCAGCATTTT. Translated: CASTNRGYSNQPQHF.

The rearrangement joins TRBV5-1 to TRBJ2-1; 11 bases match TRBD2. Germline CDR1 and CDR2: SGHRS and YFSETQ. The CDR3 length is 15 residues. Trimming at V came to 4 bases and at J to 4 bases, leaving 4 bases not matched to a gene. CDR3 loop: CASSRGTSGYNEQFF. The CDR3 region has the DNA TGCGCCAGCAGCCGGGGGACTAGCGGTTACAATGAGCAGTTCTTC.

The gene calls are TRBV30 and TRBJ2-1, with D possibly TRBD2 on 7 matching bases. V shed 4 bases and J shed 9 bases, with 22 bases lying between them. CDR3 size: 15 residues. CDR1 and CDR2 (germline): GTSNPN, SVGIG (reference sequence). The CDR3 DNA reads as TGTGCCTGGACACGGAACGGGGGGCAACCCAGTGAGCAGTTCTTC. This encodes CAWTRNGGQPSEQFF. The full variable domain, its missing parts supplied by reference TRBV30 and TRBJ2-1, is SQTIHQWPATLVQPVGSPLSLECTVEGTSNPNLYWYRQAAGRGLQLLFYSVGIGQISSEVPQNLSASRPQDRQFILSSKKLLLSDSGFYLCAWTRNGGQPSEQFFGPGTRLTVL.

The chain recombines TRBV5-1 with TRBJ2-7; D may correspond to TRBD1 or TRBD2 (5 bases each). Germline assignment: CDR1 SGHRS and CDR2 YFSETQ. The CDR3 consists of 14 residues. Trimming removed 4 bases from V and 0 bases from J, with 11 bases in between. CDR3 loop: CASSATGTSYEQYF. CDR3 sequence (DNA): TGCGCCAGCAGCGCAACCGGGACCTCCTACGAGCAGTACTTC.

The chain uses TRBV30 and TRBJ2-1, with TRBD2 identical over 16 bases. Germline V gene lookup returns CDR1 GTSNPN and CDR2 SVGIG (reference sequence). There are 16 residues in the CDR3. The ends lost 0 bases at V and 6 bases at J; junction bases unmatched: 2. The chain's CDR3 is CAWSVGTSGGANEQFF. CDR3 DNA sequence: TGTGCCTGGAGTGTGGGGACTAGCGGGGGGGCCAATGAGCAGTTCTTC.

The V call is TRBV6-1, the J call TRBJ1-1; D unclear. Germline V gene lookup returns CDR1 MNHNS and CDR2 SASEGT. V lost 3 bases and J 4 bases, leaving 6 bases between the germline ends. The CDR3 is 12 residues long. CDR3 sequence reads: CASSDSFTEAFF. The CDR3 DNA follows: TGTGCCAGCAGTGACAGCTTCACTGAAGCTTTCTTT.

This clone appeared once. This sequence joins TRBV5-1 and TRBJ1-6; the D gene is possibly TRBD1 (5 bases). The germline gives CDR1 SGHRS, CDR2 YFSETQ. V dropped 4 bases and J dropped 7 bases, with 12 bases sitting between them. CDR3 length: 14 residues. The CDR3 loop is CASSGGYSNSPLHF. The CDR3 coding sequence is TGCGCCAGCAGCGGGGGGTATTCCAATTCACCCCTCCACTTT.

V usage is TRBV7-9 and J usage is TRBJ2-1, with D possibly matching TRBD1 (6 bases). The germline gives CDR1 SEHNR, CDR2 FQNEAQ (reference sequence). V was trimmed by 1 base and J by 5 bases, leaving 9 bases between them. This CDR3 has 14 residues. DNA for the CDR3: TGTGCCAGCAGCTTAGGACAGGTCCACAATGAGCAGTTCTTC. Translation: CASSLGQVHNEQFF.

The chain has TRBV7-6 and TRBJ2-4, with D perhaps being TRBD1 or TRBD2 (7 bases each). Per the germline V gene, CDR1 is SGHVS and CDR2 is FNYEAQ. There are 13 residues in the CDR3. Trimming pared 2 bases from V and 7 bases from J, leaving 9 bases between. The CDR3, as DNA: TGTGCCAGCAGCTTACAGGGGGGGAACATTCAGTACTTC. Amino acids: CASSLQGGNIQYF.

The chain links TRBV30 to TRBJ1-5, with TRBD1 as a possible D gene (5 bases). CDR1 GTSNPN and CDR2 SVGIG come from the germline V gene (reference sequence). This CDR3 is 14 amino acids long. V gave up 4 bases and J gave up 7 bases, with 17 bases separating them. The CDR3 DNA sequence: TGTGCCTGGACGAAGAGGGGTGCTTTCCAGCCCCAGCATTTT. Protein: CAWTKRGAFQPQHF.

This clone was seen a single time. The J gene is TRBJ2-7, the V gene TRBV29-1; TRBD2 is a possible D gene (7 bases). Trimming pared 7 bases from V and 3 bases from J, leaving 16 bases between. Germline lookup yields CDR1 SQVTM and CDR2 ANQGSEA. The CDR3 sequence is 13 residues long. CDR3 bases: TGCAGCGCGGCGGCGGGGGCCGGCTACGAGCAGTACTTC. Amino acids: CSAAAGAGYEQYF.

The V and J genes are TRBV30 and TRBJ1-6; 7 nucleotides line up with TRBD1. V gave up 0 bases and J gave up 7 bases; unmatched junction bases: 0. The CDR3 is 13 amino acids. CDR1 GTSNPN and CDR2 SVGIG come from the germline V gene (reference sequence). CDR3 loop: CAWSVQGNSPLHF. CDR3 coding DNA: TGTGCCTGGAGTGTACAGGGGAATTCACCCCTCCACTTT.

The CDR3 reads CASSLGQNNEQFF. The CDR3 region has the DNA TGTGCCAGTAGCCTTGGACAGAACAATGAGCAGTTCTTC. This chain links TRBV19 with TRBJ2-1; D possibly corresponds to TRBD1 (6 bases). The CDR3 is 13 residues long. CDR1 LNHDA and CDR2 SQIVND come from the germline V gene (reference sequence). Trimming removed 6 bases from V and 5 bases from J, with 11 bases in between.

The chain joins TRBV9 to TRBJ2-3; D is possibly TRBD1 or TRBD2 (5 bases each). The V end lost 5 bases, the J end lost 0 bases, and 28 bases lay between the germline ends. Germline V gene lookup returns CDR1 SGDLS and CDR2 YYNGEE. The CDR3 totals 20 residues. CDR3 residues: CASSKTVTGSSLTSTDTQYF. Written as DNA, the CDR3 is TGTGCCAGCAGTAAGACAGTCACGGGGTCGTCCTTGACTAGCACAGATACGCAGTATTTT.